These T cell receptor beta chains were read from a single sample in a study of shared clonotypes between healthy human individuals. The data were produced by immunoSEQ multiplex PCR, yet TCRdb's version contains in-frame clones alone and is incomplete. The repertoire consists of more than 2 million clones, with around 95% occurring once and the leading ten covering 0.1% to 0.15%. The sample taken for sequencing was naive CD4+ T cells sorted from blood. The origin of the receptors is a man aged 18-30 years in good health. The CDR3 runs from the conserved cysteine through the conserved F or W. Each record gives: CDR3 protein, CDR3 DNA, D gene, V gene, clone size, J gene. D genes are given only for firm matches. Some rows have no size entry. The others give once, few or many, or a class for an expanded clone.

cdr3_aa: CASSETTDSYEQYF
cdr3_nt: TGTGCCAGCAGCGAAACTACAGACTCCTACGAGCAGTACTTC
d_call: .
v_call: TRBV9
clone_size: .
j_call: TRBJ2-7

cdr3_aa: CAITPGPTDTQYF
cdr3_nt: TGTGCCATCACCCCCGGGCCCACAGATACGCAGTATTTT
d_call: .
v_call: TRBV10-3
clone_size: .
j_call: TRBJ2-3

cdr3_aa: CSVEVPQGNEQFF
cdr3_nt: TGCAGCGTTGAAGTACCACAGGGCAATGAGCAGTTCTTC
d_call: .
v_call: TRBV29-1
clone_size: .
j_call: TRBJ2-1

cdr3_aa: CAISESAGTDVNYGYTF
cdr3_nt: TGTGCCATCAGTGAGTCCGCCGGGACAGACGTGAACTATGGCTACACCTTC
d_call: TRBD1
v_call: TRBV10-3
clone_size: .
j_call: TRBJ1-2

cdr3_aa: CASSQVPYEQYF
cdr3_nt: TGCGCCAGCAGCCAAGTCCCCTACGAGCAGTACTTC
d_call: .
v_call: TRBV4-1
clone_size: .
j_call: TRBJ2-7

cdr3_aa: CASSDRTGFITGELFF
cdr3_nt: TGTGCCAGCAGCGATAGGACAGGGTTCATCACCGGGGAGCTGTTTTTT
d_call: TRBD1
v_call: TRBV7-9
clone_size: few
j_call: TRBJ2-2

cdr3_aa: CASREEGVNSPLHF
cdr3_nt: TGTGCCAGCAGGGAAGAGGGAGTCAATTCACCCCTCCACTTT
d_call: .
v_call: TRBV6-6
clone_size: .
j_call: TRBJ1-6

cdr3_aa: CASRLGLVQETQYF
cdr3_nt: TGCGCCAGCAGGCTGGGACTAGTCCAAGAGACCCAGTACTTC
d_call: TRBD2
v_call: TRBV5-1
clone_size: .
j_call: TRBJ2-5

cdr3_aa: CASRPPGLRFYGYTF
cdr3_nt: TGTGCCAGCAGACCCCCCGGGCTAAGGTTCTATGGCTACACCTTC
d_call: .
v_call: TRBV28
clone_size: .
j_call: TRBJ1-2

cdr3_aa: CAISESGGLEPQHF
cdr3_nt: TGTGCCATCAGTGAGTCGGGGGGCCTAGAGCCCCAGCATTTT
d_call: .
v_call: TRBV10-3
clone_size: .
j_call: TRBJ1-5

cdr3_aa: CASSQANLEVRHNEQFF
cdr3_nt: TGCGCCAGCAGCCAAGCGAACCTGGAAGTTCGCCACAATGAGCAGTTCTTC
d_call: .
v_call: TRBV4-1
clone_size: .
j_call: TRBJ2-1

cdr3_aa: CAISEWLVISTDTQYF
cdr3_nt: TGTGCCATCAGTGAGTGGTTAGTGATAAGCACAGATACGCAGTATTTT
d_call: .
v_call: TRBV10-3
clone_size: .
j_call: TRBJ2-3

cdr3_aa: CASSSTTGTRNTIYF
cdr3_nt: TGTGCCAGCAGTTCGACGACAGGGACCCGAAACACCATATATTTT
d_call: TRBD1
v_call: TRBV28
clone_size: .
j_call: TRBJ1-3

cdr3_aa: CASSLLGHNYGYTF
cdr3_nt: TGTGCCAGCAGCTTGCTGGGACACAACTATGGCTACACCTTC
d_call: .
v_call: TRBV5-6
clone_size: .
j_call: TRBJ1-2

cdr3_aa: CSVQGAGGGNIQYF
cdr3_nt: TGCAGCGTTCAGGGGGCAGGGGGAGGAAACATTCAGTACTTC
d_call: TRBD1
v_call: TRBV29-1
clone_size: .
j_call: TRBJ2-4

cdr3_aa: CASSPIGAGAIRGYTF
cdr3_nt: TGTGCCAGCAGCCCGATAGGCGCAGGGGCCATCCGAGGCTACACCTTC
d_call: .
v_call: TRBV9
clone_size: .
j_call: TRBJ1-2

cdr3_aa: CASSFGLADKETQYF
cdr3_nt: TGTGCCAGCAGCTTTGGACTAGCAGATAAAGAGACCCAGTACTTC
d_call: TRBD2
v_call: TRBV7-6
clone_size: .
j_call: TRBJ2-5

cdr3_aa: CAWSLQGGNQPQHF
cdr3_nt: TGTGCCTGGAGTCTTCAGGGTGGCAATCAGCCCCAGCATTTT
d_call: .
v_call: TRBV30
clone_size: .
j_call: TRBJ1-5

cdr3_aa: CASSEDGSWEKLFF
cdr3_nt: TGTGCCAGCAGTGAAGATGGTTCTTGGGAAAAACTGTTTTTT
d_call: .
v_call: TRBV25-1
clone_size: .
j_call: TRBJ1-4

cdr3_aa: CASSPDRVYGYTF
cdr3_nt: TGTGCCAGCAGTCCGGACAGGGTCTATGGCTACACCTTC
d_call: TRBD1
v_call: TRBV5-4
clone_size: once
j_call: TRBJ1-2

cdr3_aa: CASSFRAENIQYF
cdr3_nt: TGTGCCAGCAGCTTTCGGGCAGAAAACATTCAGTACTTC
d_call: .
v_call: TRBV27
clone_size: .
j_call: TRBJ2-4

cdr3_aa: CAWSVQGPISGNTIYF
cdr3_nt: TGTGCCTGGAGTGTACAGGGTCCGATCTCTGGAAACACCATATATTTT
d_call: .
v_call: TRBV30
clone_size: .
j_call: TRBJ1-3

cdr3_aa: CASSPTSYGELFF
cdr3_nt: TGTGCCAGCTCACCTACTTCATATGGGGAGCTGTTTTTT
d_call: .
v_call: TRBV18
clone_size: .
j_call: TRBJ2-2

cdr3_aa: CASRQQGAKNSPLHF
cdr3_nt: TGTGCCAGCAGACAACAGGGGGCGAAAAATTCACCCCTCCACTTT
d_call: TRBD1
v_call: TRBV6-1
clone_size: .
j_call: TRBJ1-6

cdr3_aa: CASNDAGGYEQYF
cdr3_nt: TGTGCCAGCAATGATGCAGGGGGCTACGAGCAGTACTTC
d_call: TRBD1
v_call: TRBV2
clone_size: .
j_call: TRBJ2-7

cdr3_aa: CATTDRGNTGELFF
cdr3_nt: TGTGCCACCACGGACAGGGGGAACACCGGGGAGCTGTTTTTT
d_call: TRBD1
v_call: TRBV10-3
clone_size: .
j_call: TRBJ2-2

cdr3_aa: CASSQDLASPYNEQFF
cdr3_nt: TGCGCCAGCAGCCAAGATCTAGCTAGCCCCTACAATGAGCAGTTCTTC
d_call: .
v_call: TRBV4-1
clone_size: once
j_call: TRBJ2-1

cdr3_aa: CASRRQASDSYEQYF
cdr3_nt: TGTGCCAGCAGGAGACAGGCTAGCGACTCCTACGAGCAGTACTTC
d_call: .
v_call: TRBV6-1
clone_size: .
j_call: TRBJ2-7

cdr3_aa: CASSPNGGTNTEAFF
cdr3_nt: TGTGCCAGCAGCCCTAACGGAGGGACGAACACTGAAGCTTTCTTT
d_call: .
v_call: TRBV7-3
clone_size: .
j_call: TRBJ1-1

cdr3_aa: CASSLEPLSAQEQYF
cdr3_nt: TGTGCCAGCAGCTTAGAACCTCTTTCCGCCCAGGAGCAGTACTTC
d_call: .
v_call: TRBV7-9
clone_size: .
j_call: TRBJ2-7

cdr3_aa: CASSLMGVEPQHF
cdr3_nt: TGTGCCAGCAGCTTAATGGGTGTAGAGCCCCAGCATTTT
d_call: .
v_call: TRBV7-2
clone_size: .
j_call: TRBJ1-5

cdr3_aa: CASSYSPDWNNEQFF
cdr3_nt: TGTGCCAGCAGTTACTCCCCGGACTGGAACAATGAGCAGTTCTTC
d_call: .
v_call: TRBV6-6
clone_size: .
j_call: TRBJ2-1

cdr3_aa: CASSFPGTGGGQYF
cdr3_nt: TGTGCCAGCAGCTTCCCGGGGACAGGGGGTGGGCAGTACTTC
d_call: TRBD1
v_call: TRBV5-4
clone_size: .
j_call: TRBJ2-7

cdr3_aa: CASSLAGGWSYEQYF
cdr3_nt: TGTGCCAGCAGCTTGGCGGGGGGGTGGTCCTACGAGCAGTACTTC
d_call: TRBD2
v_call: TRBV11-2
clone_size: .
j_call: TRBJ2-7

cdr3_aa: CASSGTGTNTGELFF
cdr3_nt: TGTGCCAGCAGTGGGACAGGGACGAACACCGGGGAGCTGTTTTTT
d_call: TRBD1
v_call: TRBV2
clone_size: .
j_call: TRBJ2-2

cdr3_aa: CASSPSPNQPQHF
cdr3_nt: TGCGCCAGCAGCCCGTCACCGAATCAGCCCCAGCATTTT
d_call: .
v_call: TRBV4-3
clone_size: .
j_call: TRBJ1-5

cdr3_aa: CASRDRGAVGEKLFF
cdr3_nt: TGTGCCAGCCGGGACAGGGGAGCGGTAGGCGAAAAACTGTTTTTT
d_call: TRBD1
v_call: TRBV19
clone_size: .
j_call: TRBJ1-4